This TCR beta chain emerged from a study of CD8 T cells in ankylosing spondylitis. Notes on the study in general: One TCR beta motif, made up of roughly 8 highly homologous variants, appeared characteristic of ankylosing spondylitis blood.

There are many counts of this clonotype. Its antigen is unknown. Molecular-barcoded quantitative 5'-RACE produced these TCR beta libraries. One entry per CDR3 protein, called by TCRdb with MiXCR from the 5' RACE reads. The sample consists of 40,000 to 50,000 distinct CDR3 sequences, roughly 2.5% of them appearing once. The origin of this receptor is a male donor with ankylosing spondylitis or in good health (not recorded which). Material for sequencing was blood, either unsorted or a sorted T cell fraction (not recorded which).

The CDR3 nucleotides are TGTGCCAGCAGCGCCTCTCCTCTAGCGGACACAGATACGCAGTATTTT. Translated, it gives CASSASPLADTDTQYF. This chain uses TRBV9 with TRBJ2-3; 7 bases agree with TRBD2. The CDR3 sequence is 16 residues long. After removal of 3 bases from V and 2 bases from J, the junction contained 9 bases not matched to a gene. Germline CDR1 and CDR2: SGDLS and YYNGEE.